Included here is one T cell receptor (beta chain) sequence, with context. The data were produced by immunoSEQ multiplex PCR, yet TCRdb's version contains in-frame clones alone and is incomplete. The repertoire holds around 250,000 clones, over 75% seen once, with 9.5% to 13% in the top ten. This entry comes from a study of blood T cell repertoires in COVID-19. The overall study: Material from acute and convalescent COVID-19 was sourced from the United States, Italy and Spain.

Looked up from germline, CDR1 is MNHEY and CDR2 is SVGAGI. This CDR3 is 13 amino acids long. V trimming: 7 bases; J trimming: 2 bases; junction bases outside the gene matches: 4. This TCR derives from a woman aged 70 to 79 with COVID-19, enrolled during active disease. The chain joins TRBV6-5 to TRBJ2-7; TRBD1 matches 8 bases. The specimen was peripheral blood. The DNA for the CDR3 is TGTGCCAGCACCGACAGGGGACCCTACGAGCAGTACTTC. Its protein product is CASTDRGPYEQYF.